This T cell receptor (beta chain) derives from a study of CD8 T cells in ankylosing spondylitis. Findings of the study overall: Some of these motif variants have turned up before, in reports on reactive arthritis synovial fluid and blood. Disease-linked clones displayed a CD8+ phenotype and appeared relatively rarely in peripheral blood. Researchers reportedly found disease-linked clones significantly enriched in matched ankylosing spondylitis synovial fluid. One TCR beta motif, made up of roughly 8 highly homologous variants, appeared characteristic of ankylosing spondylitis blood.

With molecular barcodes, quantitative 5'-RACE was used to make the TCR beta libraries. TCRdb fed the 5' RACE reads into MiXCR, producing one record per CDR3 protein. Of about 840,000 distinct CDR3 sequences detected, about 11% appear once; the ten largest clones hold 0.51%. This clonotype was counted between two and nine times. Its cognate antigen is unknown. The CDR3 covers 14 residues. The ends were cut back, 3 bases at V and 9 bases at J, with 16 bases in the middle. Germline lookup yields CDR1 SGDLS and CDR2 YYNGEE. The specimen was blood, either unsorted or a sorted T cell fraction (not recorded which). This TCR was recovered from a male donor with ankylosing spondylitis. This chain uses TRBV9 with TRBJ2-1; possibly TRBD2 for D (5 bases). This CDR3 reads CASSGGLYNVEQFF. The CDR3 DNA sequence: TGTGCCAGCAGCGGAGGACTCTACAATGTTGAGCAGTTCTTC.